This T cell receptor beta chain stems from a study of blood T cell repertoires in COVID-19. Using immunoSEQ multiplex PCR, the repertoire was profiled, and TCRdb retains in-frame clones only, with some absent. The data show about 310,000 clones, nearly 90% seen once. The CDR3 loop spans 11 amino acids. V shed 2 bases and J shed 5 bases, with 3 bases lying between them. Per the germline V gene, CDR1 is LNHDA and CDR2 is SQIVND (reference sequence). The rearrangement links TRBV19 to TRBJ1-2; D uncertain. What was sequenced was PBMCs or T cells enriched from blood (not recorded which). This receptor was identified in a woman under 30 with acute COVID-19. CDR3 in DNA: TGTGCCAGTAGTATACCGTATGGCTACACCTTC. Protein product: CASSIPYGYTF.